This TCR beta chain appears in the sequencing data of a study of T-cell memory formation after mild COVID-19. Regarding the study as a whole: A subset of responding clones appeared in pre-infection memory, suggesting cross-reactive memory joined. Largely, contracting CD4+ clones fell within CM and EM, and contracting CD8+ clones within EMRA. There was a balanced CD4/CD8 profile in clones contracting day 15 to 85, and later expanders leaned CD4+. Second-wave clones reaching peak frequency on day 37 lacked confirmed SARS-CoV-2 specificity.

A remark on this clonotype: Its antigen is unknown.

The CDR3 has 17 residues. V was pared by 3 bases and J by 3 bases, with 6 bases of the junction left unmatched. Germline lookup yields CDR1 KGHDR and CDR2 SFDVKD. Each CDR3 protein gets one entry after TCRdb re-called the 5' RACE reads with MiXCR. Found here are about 560,000 distinct CDR3 sequences, about a fifth of them singletons; the top ten hold about 8.7%. The chain links TRBV24-1 to TRBJ2-3, with 12 bases aligning to TRBD2. Sequencing input: PBMCs or a T cell subset sorted from them (not recorded which). This receptor was obtained from an adult woman who had mild COVID-19 (a few samples of this study predate the infection). Cell type and time point are not known. The CDR3 loop reads CATSDLKTSGSTDTQYF. The CDR3 DNA follows: TGTGCCACCAGTGATCTAAAGACTAGCGGGAGTACAGATACGCAGTATTTT.